The clone carrying this T cell receptor beta chain has just a few counts. This specimen belongs to a study of CD8 T cell repertoires and HIV-1 epitope variants. V shed 6 bases and J shed 3 bases, with 15 bases lying between them. The CDR3 contains 14 residues. Germline V gene data show CDR1 as SGHAT and CDR2 as FQNNGV. TCRdb's copy holds only in-frame clones and misses some; the assay was immunoSEQ multiplex PCR. Counted here are roughly 100,000 clones, roughly four fifths occurring once; the ten biggest clones make up around 25%. The sample comprised uncultured baseline CD8+ T cells from peripheral blood mononuclear cells (PBMCs). The origin of this receptor is a male donor with HIV. The V gene is TRBV11-2, the J gene TRBJ2-7; tentative D call: TRBD2 (6 bases). CDR3 DNA sequence: TGTGCCAGCAGTCGGGGGACCCAGATCTACGAGCAGTACTTC. It translates to CASSRGTQIYEQYF.